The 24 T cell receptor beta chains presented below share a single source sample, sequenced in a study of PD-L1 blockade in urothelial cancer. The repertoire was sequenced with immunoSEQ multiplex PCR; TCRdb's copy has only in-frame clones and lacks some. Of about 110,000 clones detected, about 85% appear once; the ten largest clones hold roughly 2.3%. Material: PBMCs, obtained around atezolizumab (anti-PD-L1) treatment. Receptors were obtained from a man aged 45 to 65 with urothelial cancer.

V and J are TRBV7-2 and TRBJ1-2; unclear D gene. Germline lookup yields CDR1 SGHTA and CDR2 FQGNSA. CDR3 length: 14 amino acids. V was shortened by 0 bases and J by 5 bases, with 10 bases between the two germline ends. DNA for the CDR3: TGTGCCAGCAGCTTAGCCCAGGCATCTTATGGCTACACCTTC. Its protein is CASSLAQASYGYTF.

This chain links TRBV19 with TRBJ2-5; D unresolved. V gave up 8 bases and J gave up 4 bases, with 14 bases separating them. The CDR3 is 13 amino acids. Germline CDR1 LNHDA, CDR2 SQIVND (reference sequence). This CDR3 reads CASREPPGETQYF. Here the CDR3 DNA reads TGTGCCAGTCGAGAACCCCCTGGAGAGACCCAGTACTTC.

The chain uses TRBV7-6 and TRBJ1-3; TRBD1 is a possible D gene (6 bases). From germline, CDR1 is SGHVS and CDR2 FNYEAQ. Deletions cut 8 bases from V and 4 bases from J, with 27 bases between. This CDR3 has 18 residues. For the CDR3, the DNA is TGTGCCAGCTTCGGGGACAAGCCCATTTTCTGGACCGGAAACACCATATATTTT. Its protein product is CASFGDKPIFWTGNTIYF. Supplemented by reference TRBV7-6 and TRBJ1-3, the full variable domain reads GAGVSQSPRYKVTKRGQDVALRCDPISGHVSLYWYRQALGQGPEFLTYFNYEAQQDKSGLPNDRFSAERPEGSISTLTIQRTEQRDSAMYRCASFGDKPIFWTGNTIYFGEGSWLTVV.

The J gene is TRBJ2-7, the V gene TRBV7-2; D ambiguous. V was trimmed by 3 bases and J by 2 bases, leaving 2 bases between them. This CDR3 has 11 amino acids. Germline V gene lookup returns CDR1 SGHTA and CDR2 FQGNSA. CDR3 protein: CASSFAYEQYF. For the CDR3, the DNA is TGTGCCAGCAGCTTCGCCTACGAGCAGTACTTC. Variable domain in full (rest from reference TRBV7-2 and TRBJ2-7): GAGVSQSPSNKVTEKGKDVELRCDPISGHTALYWYRQSLGQGLEFLIYFQGNSAPDKSGLPSDRFSAERTGGSVSTLTIQRTQQEDSAVYLCASSFAYEQYFGPGTRLTVT.

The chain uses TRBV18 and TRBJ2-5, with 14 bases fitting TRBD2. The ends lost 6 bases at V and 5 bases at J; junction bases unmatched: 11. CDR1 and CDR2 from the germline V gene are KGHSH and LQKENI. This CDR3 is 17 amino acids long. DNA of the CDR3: TGTGCCAGCTCCGACACGGGACTAGCGGGAGTTGGGGAGACCCAGTACTTC. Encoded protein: CASSDTGLAGVGETQYF.

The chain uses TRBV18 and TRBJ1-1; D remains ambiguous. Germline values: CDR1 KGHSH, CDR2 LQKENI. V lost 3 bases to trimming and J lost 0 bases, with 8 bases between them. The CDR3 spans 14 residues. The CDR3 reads CASSPPSMNTEAFF. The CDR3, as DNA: TGTGCCAGCTCACCCCCCAGTATGAACACTGAAGCTTTCTTT. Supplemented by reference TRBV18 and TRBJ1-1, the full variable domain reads NAGVMQNPRHLVRRRGQEARLRCSPMKGHSHVYWYRQLPEEGLKFMVYLQKENIIDESGMPKERFSAEFPKEGPSILRIQQVVRGDSAAYFCASSPPSMNTEAFFGQGTRLTVV.

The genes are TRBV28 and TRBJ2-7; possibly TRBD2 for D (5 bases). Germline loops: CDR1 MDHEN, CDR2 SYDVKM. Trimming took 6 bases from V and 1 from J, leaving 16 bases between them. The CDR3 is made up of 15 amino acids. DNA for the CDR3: TGTGCCAGCAGCCTCACCTGGACGGGGTCCTACGAGCAGTACTTC. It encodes CASSLTWTGSYEQYF.

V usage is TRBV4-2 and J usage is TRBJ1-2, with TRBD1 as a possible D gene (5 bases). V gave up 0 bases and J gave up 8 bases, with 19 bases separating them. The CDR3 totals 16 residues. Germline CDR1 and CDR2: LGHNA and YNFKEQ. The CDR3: CASSQEIRGGAGGYTF. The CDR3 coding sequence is TGTGCCAGCAGCCAAGAGATTCGGGGGGGAGCAGGCGGCTACACCTTC.

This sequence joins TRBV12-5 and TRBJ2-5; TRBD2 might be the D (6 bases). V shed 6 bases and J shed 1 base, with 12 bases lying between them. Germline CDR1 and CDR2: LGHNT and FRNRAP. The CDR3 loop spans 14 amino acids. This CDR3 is CASGLSGSQETQYF. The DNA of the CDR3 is TGTGCTAGTGGCTTAAGCGGGTCCCAAGAGACCCAGTACTTC. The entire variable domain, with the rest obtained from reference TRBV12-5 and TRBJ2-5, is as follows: DARVTQTPRHKVTEMGQEVTMRCQPILGHNTVFWYRQTMMQGLELLAYFRNRAPLDDSGMPKDRFSAEMPDATLATLKIQPSEPRDSAVYFCASGLSGSQETQYFGPGTRLLVL.

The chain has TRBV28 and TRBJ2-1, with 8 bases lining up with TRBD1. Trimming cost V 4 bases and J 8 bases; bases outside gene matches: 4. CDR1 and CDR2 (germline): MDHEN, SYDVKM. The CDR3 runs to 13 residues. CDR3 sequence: CASSSQGAYEQFF. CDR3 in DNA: TGTGCCAGCAGTTCTCAGGGGGCTTATGAGCAGTTCTTC.

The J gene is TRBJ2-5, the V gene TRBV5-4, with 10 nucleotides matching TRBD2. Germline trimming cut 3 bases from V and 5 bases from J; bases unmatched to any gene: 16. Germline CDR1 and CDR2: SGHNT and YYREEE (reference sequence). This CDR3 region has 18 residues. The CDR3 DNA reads TGTGCCAGCAGCTCCCGTATTCCTAGCGGGAGTCCTGAGGAGACCCAGTACTTC. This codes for CASSSRIPSGSPEETQYF.

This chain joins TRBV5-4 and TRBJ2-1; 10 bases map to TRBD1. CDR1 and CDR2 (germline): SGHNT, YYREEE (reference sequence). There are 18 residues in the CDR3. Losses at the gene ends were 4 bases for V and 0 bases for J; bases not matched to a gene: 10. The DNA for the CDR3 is TGTGCCAGCAGCGCTTTCCCGACAGGGGGCGGCTCCTACAATGAGCAGTTCTTC. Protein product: CASSAFPTGGGSYNEQFF.

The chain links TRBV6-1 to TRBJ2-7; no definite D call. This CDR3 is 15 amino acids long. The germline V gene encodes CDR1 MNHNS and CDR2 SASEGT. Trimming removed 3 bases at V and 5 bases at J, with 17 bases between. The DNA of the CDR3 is TGTGCCAGCAGTGAGGTTTCGACGGCCCGGGACGAGCAGTACTTC. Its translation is CASSEVSTARDEQYF.

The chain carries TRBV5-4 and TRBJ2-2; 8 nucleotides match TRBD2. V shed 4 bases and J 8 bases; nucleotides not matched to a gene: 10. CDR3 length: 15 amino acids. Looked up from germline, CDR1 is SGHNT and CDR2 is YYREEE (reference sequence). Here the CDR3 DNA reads TGTGCCAGCAGCGGCGGGGGGCTAGGGTCGGGGGAGCTGTTTTTT. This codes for CASSGGGLGSGELFF. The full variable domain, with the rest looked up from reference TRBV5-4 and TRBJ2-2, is ETGVTQSPTHLIKTRGQQVTLRCSSQSGHNTVSWYQQALGQGPQFIFQYYREEENGRGNFPPRFSGLQFPNYSSELNVNALELDDSALYLCASSGGGLGSGELFFGEGSRLTVL.

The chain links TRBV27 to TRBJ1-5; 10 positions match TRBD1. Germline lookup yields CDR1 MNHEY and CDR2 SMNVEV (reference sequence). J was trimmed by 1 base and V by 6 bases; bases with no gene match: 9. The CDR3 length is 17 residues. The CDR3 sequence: CASSRGTGVLSNQPQHF. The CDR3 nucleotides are TGTGCCAGCAGCCGGGGGACAGGGGTTTTGAGCAATCAGCCCCAGCATTTT.

The CDR3 sequence: CAWSTPGYSTNEKLFF. DNA for the CDR3: TGTGCCTGGAGCACCCCCGGGTACTCAACTAATGAAAAACTGTTTTTT. The chain is built from TRBV30 and TRBJ1-4, with D hard to call. The V gene lost 3 bases and the J gene lost 0 bases, with 14 bases spanning the gap. The CDR3 loop spans 16 amino acids. The germline CDR1 and CDR2 sequences are GTSNPN and SVGIG (reference sequence).

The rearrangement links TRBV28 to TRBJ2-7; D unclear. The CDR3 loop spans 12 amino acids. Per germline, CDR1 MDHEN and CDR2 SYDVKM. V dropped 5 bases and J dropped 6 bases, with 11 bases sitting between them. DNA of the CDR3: TGTGCCAGCAGTCCCCGCCTAGGCGAGCAGTACTTC. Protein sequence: CASSPRLGEQYF.

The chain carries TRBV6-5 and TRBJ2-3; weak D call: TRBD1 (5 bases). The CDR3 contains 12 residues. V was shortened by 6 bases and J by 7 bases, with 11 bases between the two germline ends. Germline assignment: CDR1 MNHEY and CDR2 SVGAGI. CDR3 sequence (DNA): TGTGCCAGCAGCTCCGACAGATATACGCAGTATTTT. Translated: CASSSDRYTQYF.

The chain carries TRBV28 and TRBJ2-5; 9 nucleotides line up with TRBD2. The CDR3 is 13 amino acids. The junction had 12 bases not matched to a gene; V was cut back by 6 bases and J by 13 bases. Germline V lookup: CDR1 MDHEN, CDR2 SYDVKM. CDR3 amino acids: CASSHGLARTLYF. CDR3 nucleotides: TGTGCCAGCAGCCATGGACTAGCGCGTACCTTGTACTTC.

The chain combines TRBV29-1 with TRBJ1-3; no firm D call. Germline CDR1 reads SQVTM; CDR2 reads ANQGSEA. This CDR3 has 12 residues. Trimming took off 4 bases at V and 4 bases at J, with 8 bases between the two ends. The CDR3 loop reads CSVAGSGNTIYF. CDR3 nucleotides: TGCAGCGTTGCAGGATCGGGAAACACCATATATTTT.

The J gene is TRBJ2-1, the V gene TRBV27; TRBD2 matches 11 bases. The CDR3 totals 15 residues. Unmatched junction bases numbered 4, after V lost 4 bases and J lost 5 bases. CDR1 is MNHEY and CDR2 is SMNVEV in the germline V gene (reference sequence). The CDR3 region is CASSSMGLADNEQFF. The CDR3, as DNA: TGTGCCAGCAGTTCAATGGGACTAGCGGACAATGAGCAGTTCTTC.

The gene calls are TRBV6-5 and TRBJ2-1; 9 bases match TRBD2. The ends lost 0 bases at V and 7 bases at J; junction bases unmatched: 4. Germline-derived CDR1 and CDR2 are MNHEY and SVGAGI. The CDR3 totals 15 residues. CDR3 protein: CASSYSSGRRNEQFF. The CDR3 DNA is TGTGCCAGCAGTTACTCGAGCGGGAGGCGTAATGAGCAGTTCTTC.

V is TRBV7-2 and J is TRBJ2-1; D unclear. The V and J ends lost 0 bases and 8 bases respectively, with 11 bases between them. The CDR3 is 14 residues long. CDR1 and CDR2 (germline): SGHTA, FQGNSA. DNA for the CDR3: TGTGCCAGCAGCTTAGCCCCTTCTCGGGATGAGCAGTTCTTC. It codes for CASSLAPSRDEQFF.

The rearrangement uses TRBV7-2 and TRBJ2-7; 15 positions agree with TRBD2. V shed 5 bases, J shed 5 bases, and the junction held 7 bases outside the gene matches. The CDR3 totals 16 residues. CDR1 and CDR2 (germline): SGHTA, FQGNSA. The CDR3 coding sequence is TGTGCCAGCAGCCCCGCGGGACTAGCGGGGGGCGACGAGCAGTACTTC. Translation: CASSPAGLAGGDEQYF.